What follows are 14 T cell receptor beta chains derived from one specimen sequenced in a study of CD8 T cells in Susac syndrome. With random hexamers, about 0.5 to 1 ug RNA was reverse transcribed. Each CDR3 protein is one row after TCRdb ran MiXCR on the immunoSEQ multiplex PCR reads. The sample contains 180,000 or so distinct CDR3 sequences, around 94% of which appear only once. Sequenced: CD4+ T cells from PBMCs. These receptors were taken from a human donor in good health.

The chain couples TRBV30 to TRBJ1-2, with D possibly TRBD1 on 6 matching bases. Trimming cost V 0 bases and J 8 bases, with 19 bases left between them. Germline V gene data show CDR1 as GTSNPN and CDR2 as SVGIG (reference sequence). The CDR3 extends over 15 amino acids. CDR3 protein: CAWSVLGGRGRGYTF. CDR3 nucleotide sequence: TGTGCCTGGAGTGTACTCGGGGGCCGTGGACGAGGCTACACCTTC.

This sequence joins TRBV7-9 and TRBJ2-1; a weak D match, TRBD2 (5 bases). V gave up 4 bases and J gave up 6 bases, with 7 bases separating them. This CDR3 region has 12 residues. Germline assignment: CDR1 SEHNR and CDR2 FQNEAQ (reference sequence). The CDR3 sequence is CASSSAGNEQFF. The CDR3 DNA is TGTGCCAGCAGCTCCGCGGGCAATGAGCAGTTCTTC.

The chain employs TRBV28 and TRBJ2-1, with D possibly being TRBD2 (5 bases). The CDR3 spans 12 residues. Germline lookup yields CDR1 MDHEN and CDR2 SYDVKM. V lost 1 base and J lost 11, with 9 bases in between. The CDR3 region has the DNA TGTGCCAGCAGTTTATCCGGGGAAAAGCAGTTCTTC. Translating it yields CASSLSGEKQFF.

This chain uses TRBV20-1 with TRBJ1-1; the D is unclear. Trimming pared 6 bases from V and 7 bases from J, leaving 15 bases between. This CDR3 spans 12 amino acids. Germline CDR1 is DFQATT and CDR2 is SNEGSKA (reference sequence). The CDR3 protein is CSAADGFFEAFF. Written as DNA, the CDR3 is TGCAGTGCAGCGGACGGATTCTTTGAAGCTTTCTTT.

The J gene is TRBJ2-5, the V gene TRBV20-1, with D possibly matching TRBD2 (7 bases). The CDR3 is 14 residues long. The V and J ends lost 5 bases and 4 bases respectively, with 17 bases between them. The germline gives CDR1 DFQATT, CDR2 SNEGSKA (reference sequence). The CDR3 DNA sequence: TGCAGTGCTTGTTGCGGGGGCCTGGTAGAGACCCAGTACTTC. It yields the protein CSACCGGLVETQYF.

This clonotype has only one observation. This chain uses TRBV20-1 with TRBJ2-1; D is uncertain. CDR3 length: 12 amino acids. V dropped 3 bases and J dropped 2 bases, with 5 bases sitting between them. CDR1 is DFQATT and CDR2 is SNEGSKA in the germline V gene (reference sequence). The CDR3 bases are TGCAGTGCTAGCGGGCCCTACAATGAGCAGTTCTTC. This sequence encodes CSASGPYNEQFF.

The chain recombines TRBV14 with TRBJ2-1; no firm D call. This CDR3 has 14 residues. Germline V gene lookup returns CDR1 SGHDN and CDR2 FVKESK. V was trimmed by 2 bases and J by 2 bases, leaving 7 bases between them. The CDR3 loop reads CASSQQAPYNEQFF. Here the CDR3 DNA reads TGTGCCAGCAGCCAACAGGCCCCCTACAATGAGCAGTTCTTC. The full variable domain, in which reference TRBV14 and TRBJ2-1 provide the parts outside the CDR3, is EAGVTQFPSHSVIEKGQTVTLRCDPISGHDNLYWYRRVMGKEIKFLLHFVKESKQDESGMPNNRFLAERTGGTYSTLKVQPAELEDSGVYFCASSQQAPYNEQFFGPGTRLTVL.

This clonotype was picked up one time. The J gene is TRBJ2-7, the V gene TRBV5-4; 10 bases are shared with TRBD2. This CDR3 contains 16 residues. V gave up 6 bases and J gave up 2 bases; unmatched junction bases: 11. Germline lookup yields CDR1 SGHNT and CDR2 YYREEE (reference sequence). In nucleotides, the CDR3 is TGTGCCAGCATCCCCGGTCCCAGCGGGGGGGCCTACGAGCAGTACTTC. It yields the protein CASIPGPSGGAYEQYF.

This chain connects TRBV7-2 to TRBJ2-7; D possibly matches TRBD1 or TRBD2 (6 bases each). This CDR3 has 13 amino acids. V lost 6 bases, J lost 6 bases, and 15 bases lay in between. Germline V gene lookup returns CDR1 SGHTA and CDR2 FQGNSA. The CDR3 DNA sequence: TGTGCCAGCAGAACACCCCCGGGGGCCGAGCAGTACTTC. Translation gives CASRTPPGAEQYF.

This clonotype was observed once. The chain uses TRBV5-1 and TRBJ2-7; TRBD1 aligns across 8 bases. The CDR3 has 13 amino acids. Germline V gene sequence: CDR1 SGHRS, CDR2 YFSETQ. Trimming removed 5 bases from V and 7 bases from J; junction bases left unmatched: 8. CDR3 nucleotide sequence: TGCGCCAGCAGGAGACAGGGGTCGAGGGAGCAGTACTTC. Residues: CASRRQGSREQYF.

This chain joins TRBV6-6 and TRBJ1-2, with D uncertain. Trimming left V 5 bases short and J 4 bases short, with 17 bases between. Germline CDR1 is MNHNY and CDR2 is SVGAGI (reference sequence). CDR3 length: 15 residues. Here the CDR3 reads CASSRGAAESYGYTF. DNA of the CDR3: TGTGCCAGCAGTCGCGGAGCAGCGGAGAGCTATGGCTACACCTTC.

The V and J genes are TRBV19 and TRBJ2-7; D is perhaps TRBD2 (6 bases). CDR1 and CDR2 (germline): LNHDA, SQIVND (reference sequence). CDR3 length equals 16 residues. Trimming stripped 7 bases from V and 1 base from J, with 20 bases between. DNA for the CDR3: TGTGCCAGTACCGGCGGAGGGAGACAAGGTTCCTACGAGCAGTACTTC. Residues: CASTGGGRQGSYEQYF.

V is TRBV6-2 or TRBV6-3 and J is TRBJ1-5; no definite D call. Germline V CDR1 and CDR2: MNHEY, SVGEGT. Trimming removed 9 bases at V and 1 base at J, with 13 bases between. The CDR3 is 14 amino acids. In nucleotides, the CDR3 is TGTGCCAGTTCCCGATCAGTGAGCAATCAGCCCCAGCATTTT. Protein sequence: CASSRSVSNQPQHF.

This chain links TRBV20-1 with TRBJ2-7; 9 bases are a match to TRBD2. Losses at the gene ends were 6 bases for V and 2 bases for J; bases not matched to a gene: 5. The CDR3 has 13 amino acids. Germline-derived CDR1 and CDR2 are DFQATT and SNEGSKA (reference sequence). This CDR3 is CSAPGTSTYEQYF. DNA for the CDR3: TGCAGTGCGCCCGGGACTAGCACCTACGAGCAGTACTTC.